The rows below give T cell receptor beta chains drawn from one sample of a study of T cell changes during pregnancy in multiple sclerosis. Data came from immunoSEQ multiplex PCR; TCRdb stores just in-frame clones and leaves some out. The repertoire consists of around 75,000 clones, with 90% to 95% occurring once and the leading ten covering 0.25% to 0.3%. The material was CD4+ T cells from peripheral blood mononuclear cells, obtained in the third trimester of pregnancy. Receptor source: a female donor in good health, enrolled as a control in a pregnancy study. Both conserved end residues are part of each CDR3. The order of the fields is V gene, J gene, clone size, D gene, CDR3 DNA, CDR3 protein. A D gene is named only where the DNA matches it firmly. Rows may omit the clone size; those that give it use once, few, many or a size class.

>TRBV7-3|TRBJ2-7|-|TRBD2
TGTGCCAGCAGCTCGACTAGCGGGGTAGGCGAGCAGTACTTC
CASSSTSGVGEQYF
>TRBV30|TRBJ1-3|-|TRBD1
TGTGCCTGGGGGGGACAGGTTTTCAGCTCTGGAAACACCATATATTTT
CAWGGQVFSSGNTIYF
>TRBV7-2|TRBJ1-3|-|TRBD1
TGTGCCAGCAGCCCCGGGACAGCTGGAAACACCATATATTTT
CASSPGTAGNTIYF
>TRBV19|TRBJ1-4|once|-
TGTGCCAGTAGTATAGCACAGGGCGGTGAAAAACTGTTTTTT
CASSIAQGGEKLFF
>TRBV15|TRBJ1-5|-|-
TGTGCCACCAGCAGCTCTAACAGCGGTAGTAGCAATCAGCCCCAGCATTTT
CATSSSNSGSSNQPQHF
>TRBV9|TRBJ1-2|once|TRBD1
TGTGCCAGCAGCAGTCCCGGGACAGACTATCACTATGGCTACACCTTC
CASSSPGTDYHYGYTF
>TRBV6-6|TRBJ2-7|-|TRBD1
TGTGCCAGCAGACCACACCCAGGGGGCGTCTACGAGCAGTACTTC
CASRPHPGGVYEQYF
>TRBV18|TRBJ1-1|-|-
TGTGCCAGCTCACCCCCCCTGGAGGTTACGAACACTGAAGCTTTCTTT
CASSPPLEVTNTEAFF
>TRBV11-1|TRBJ2-7|-|TRBD2
TGTGCCAGCAGCTCCCGTTACCGGGGGGGCTCCTACGAGCAGTACTTC
CASSSRYRGGSYEQYF
>TRBV4-3|TRBJ1-2|-|TRBD1
TGCGCCAGCAGCCAACCCGGGGCAGGGGGTAACTATGGCTACACCTTC
CASSQPGAGGNYGYTF
>TRBV15|TRBJ2-2|-|-
TGTGCCACCAGCAGGGCTAGCGAAAACACCGGGGAGCTGTTTTTT
CATSRASENTGELFF
>TRBV7-2|TRBJ2-1|-|-
TGTGCCAGCAGCCCTCGGGACACGAGACATGAGCAGTTCTTC
CASSPRDTRHEQFF
>TRBV15|TRBJ1-4|-|-
TGTGCCACCAGCAGAGAAAAAACAGGGTCCACTAATGAAAAACTGTTTTTT
CATSREKTGSTNEKLFF
>TRBV6-5|TRBJ1-4|-|-
TGTGCCAGCAGTGTGCGCGGGGGTAATGGAAAACTGTTTTTT
CASSVRGGNGKLFF